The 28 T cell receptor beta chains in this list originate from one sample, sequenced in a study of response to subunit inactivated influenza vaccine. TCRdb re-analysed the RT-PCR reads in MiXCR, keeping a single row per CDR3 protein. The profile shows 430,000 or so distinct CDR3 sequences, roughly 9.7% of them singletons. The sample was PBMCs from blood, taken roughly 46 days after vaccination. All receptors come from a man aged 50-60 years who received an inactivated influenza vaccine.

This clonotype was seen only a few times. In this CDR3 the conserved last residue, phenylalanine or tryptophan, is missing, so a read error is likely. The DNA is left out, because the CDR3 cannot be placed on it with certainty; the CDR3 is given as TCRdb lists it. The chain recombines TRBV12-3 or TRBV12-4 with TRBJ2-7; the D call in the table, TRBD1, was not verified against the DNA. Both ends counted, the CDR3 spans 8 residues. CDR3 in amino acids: CASRMVRA.

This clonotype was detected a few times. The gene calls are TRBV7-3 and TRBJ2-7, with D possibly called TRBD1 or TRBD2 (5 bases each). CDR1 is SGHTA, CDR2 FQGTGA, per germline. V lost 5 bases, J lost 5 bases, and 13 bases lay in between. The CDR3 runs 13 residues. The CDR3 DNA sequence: TGTGCCAGCAGCCCCGGGACGGGACACGAGCAGTACTTC. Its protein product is CASSPGTGHEQYF.

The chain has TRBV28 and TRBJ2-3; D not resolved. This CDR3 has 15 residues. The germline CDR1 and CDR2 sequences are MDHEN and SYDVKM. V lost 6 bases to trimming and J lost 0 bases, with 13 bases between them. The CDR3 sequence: CASRWRPSSTDTQYF. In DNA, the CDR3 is TGTGCCAGCAGGTGGCGGCCCTCTAGCACAGATACGCAGTATTTT.

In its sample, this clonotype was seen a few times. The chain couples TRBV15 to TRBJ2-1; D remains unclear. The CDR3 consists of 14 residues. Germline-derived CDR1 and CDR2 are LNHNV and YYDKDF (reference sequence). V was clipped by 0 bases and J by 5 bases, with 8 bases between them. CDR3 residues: CATSRDTVNNEQFF. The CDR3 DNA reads TGTGCCACCAGCAGAGATACGGTGAACAATGAGCAGTTCTTC.

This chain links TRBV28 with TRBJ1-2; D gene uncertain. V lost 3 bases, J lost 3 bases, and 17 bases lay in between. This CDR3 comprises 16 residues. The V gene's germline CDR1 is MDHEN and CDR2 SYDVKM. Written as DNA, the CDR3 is TGTGCCAGCAGTTTTCCGGTGTTAGGTCTCCACTATGGCTACACCTTC. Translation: CASSFPVLGLHYGYTF.

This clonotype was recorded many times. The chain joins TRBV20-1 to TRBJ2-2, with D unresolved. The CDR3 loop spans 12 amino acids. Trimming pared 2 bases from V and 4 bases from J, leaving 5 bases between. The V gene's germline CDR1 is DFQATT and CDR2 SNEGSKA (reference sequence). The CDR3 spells CSARHFTGELFF. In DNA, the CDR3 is TGCAGTGCTAGACACTTCACCGGGGAGCTGTTTTTT.

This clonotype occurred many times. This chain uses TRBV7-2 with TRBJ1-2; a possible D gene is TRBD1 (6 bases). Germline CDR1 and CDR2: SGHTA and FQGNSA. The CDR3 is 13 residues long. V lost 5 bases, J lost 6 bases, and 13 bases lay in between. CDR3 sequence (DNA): TGTGCCAGCAGCCAACAGGGATTCGATGGCTACACCTTC. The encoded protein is CASSQQGFDGYTF.

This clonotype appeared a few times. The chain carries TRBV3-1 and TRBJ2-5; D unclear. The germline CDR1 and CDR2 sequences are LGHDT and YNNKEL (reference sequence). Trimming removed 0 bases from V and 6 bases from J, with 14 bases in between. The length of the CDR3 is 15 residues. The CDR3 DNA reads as TGTGCCAGCAGCCAAGAGGGGTGGGGAATGCAGACCCAGTACTTC. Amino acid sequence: CASSQEGWGMQTQYF.

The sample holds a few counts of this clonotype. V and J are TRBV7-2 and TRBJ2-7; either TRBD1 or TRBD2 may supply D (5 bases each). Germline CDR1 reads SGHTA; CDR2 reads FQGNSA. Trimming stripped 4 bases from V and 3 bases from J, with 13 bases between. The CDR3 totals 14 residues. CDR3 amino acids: CASSSSVGDYEQYF. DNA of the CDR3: TGTGCCAGCAGCTCCAGTGTGGGGGACTACGAGCAGTACTTC. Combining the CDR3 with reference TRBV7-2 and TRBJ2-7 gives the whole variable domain GAGVSQSPSNKVTEKGKDVELRCDPISGHTALYWYRQSLGQGLEFLIYFQGNSAPDKSGLPSDRFSAERTGGSVSTLTIQRTQQEDSAVYLCASSSSVGDYEQYFGPGTRLTVT.

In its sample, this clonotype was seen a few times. The CDR3 region has the DNA TGCGCCAGCAGCTCCCCGGGACAGGGAGGCACCGGGGAGCTGTTTTTT. Encoded protein: CASSSPGQGGTGELFF. The rearrangement joins TRBV5-1 to TRBJ2-2; 9 bases are a match to TRBD1. Germline CDR1 reads SGHRS; CDR2 reads YFSETQ. The CDR3 is 16 residues long. Unmatched junction bases numbered 7, after V lost 3 bases and J lost 4 bases.

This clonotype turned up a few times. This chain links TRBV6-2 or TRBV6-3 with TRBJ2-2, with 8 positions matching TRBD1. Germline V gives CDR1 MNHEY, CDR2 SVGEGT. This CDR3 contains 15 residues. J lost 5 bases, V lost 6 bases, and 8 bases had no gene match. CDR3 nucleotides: TGTGCCAGCAGCGGCGACAGGGGCGTGACCGGGGAGCTGTTTTTT. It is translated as CASSGDRGVTGELFF.

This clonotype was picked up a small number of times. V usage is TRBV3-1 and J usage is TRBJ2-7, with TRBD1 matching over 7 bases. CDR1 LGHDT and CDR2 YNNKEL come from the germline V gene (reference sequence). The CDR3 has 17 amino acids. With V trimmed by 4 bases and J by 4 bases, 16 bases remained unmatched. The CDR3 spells CASSLLRGTASGYEQYF. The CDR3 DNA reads TGTGCCAGCAGCCTCCTCAGAGGGACAGCTTCGGGGTACGAGCAGTACTTC.

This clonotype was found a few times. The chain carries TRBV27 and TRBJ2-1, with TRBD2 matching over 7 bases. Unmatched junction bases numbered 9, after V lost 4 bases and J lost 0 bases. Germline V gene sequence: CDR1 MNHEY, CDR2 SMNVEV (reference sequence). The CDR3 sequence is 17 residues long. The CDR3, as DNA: TGTGCCAGCAGTTCACACTCAGCGGGGAGCTCCTACAATGAGCAGTTCTTC. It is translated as CASSSHSAGSSYNEQFF.

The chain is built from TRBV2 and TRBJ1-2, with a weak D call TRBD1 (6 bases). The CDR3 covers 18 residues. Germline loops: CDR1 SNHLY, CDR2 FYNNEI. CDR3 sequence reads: CTICFSFEGHTRHYGYTF. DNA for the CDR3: TGTACCATCTGTTTTTCATTTGAGGGACATACGCGGCATTATGGCTACACCTTC.

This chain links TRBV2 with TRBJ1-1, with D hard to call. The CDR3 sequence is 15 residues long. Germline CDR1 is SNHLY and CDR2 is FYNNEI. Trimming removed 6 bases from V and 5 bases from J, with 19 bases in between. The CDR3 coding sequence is TGTGCCAGCAGATGGGAAACAGCGTTAGGGACTGAAGCTTTCTTT. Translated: CASRWETALGTEAFF.

The CDR3 DNA follows: TGTGCCAGCAGTCCCCGCGGACAGTATGGCTACACCTTC. This translates into CASSPRGQYGYTF. The V gene is TRBV12-3 or TRBV12-4, the J gene TRBJ1-2, with D possibly TRBD1 on 6 matching bases. This CDR3 spans 13 amino acids. Trimming took off 5 bases at V and 5 bases at J, with 12 bases between the two ends.

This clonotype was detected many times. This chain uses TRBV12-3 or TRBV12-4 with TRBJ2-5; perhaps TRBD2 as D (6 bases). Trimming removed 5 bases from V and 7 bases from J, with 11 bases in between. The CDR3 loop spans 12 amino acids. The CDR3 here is CASSAGSGTQYF. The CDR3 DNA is TGTGCCAGCAGTGCCGGGAGCGGGACCCAGTACTTC.

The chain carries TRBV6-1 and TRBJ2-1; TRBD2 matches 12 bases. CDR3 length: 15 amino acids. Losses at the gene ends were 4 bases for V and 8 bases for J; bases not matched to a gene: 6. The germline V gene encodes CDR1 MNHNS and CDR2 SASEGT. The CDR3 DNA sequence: TGTGCCAGCAGTGGAAAACTAGCGGGAGGAGATGAGCAGTTCTTC. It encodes CASSGKLAGGDEQFF.

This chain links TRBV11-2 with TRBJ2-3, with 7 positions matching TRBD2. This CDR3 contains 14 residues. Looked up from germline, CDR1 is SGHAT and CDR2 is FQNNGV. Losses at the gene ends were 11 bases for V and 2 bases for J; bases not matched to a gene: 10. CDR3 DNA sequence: TGTGCCGCCGGGGAGGGACTTTCCACAGATACGCAGTATTTT. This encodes CAAGEGLSTDTQYF. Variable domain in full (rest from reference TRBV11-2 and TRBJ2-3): EAGVAQSPRYKIIEKRQSVAFWCNPISGHATLYWYQQILGQGPKLLIQFQNNGVVDDSQLPKDRFSAERLKGVDSTLKIQPAKLEDSAVYLCAAGEGLSTDTQYFGPGTRLTVL.

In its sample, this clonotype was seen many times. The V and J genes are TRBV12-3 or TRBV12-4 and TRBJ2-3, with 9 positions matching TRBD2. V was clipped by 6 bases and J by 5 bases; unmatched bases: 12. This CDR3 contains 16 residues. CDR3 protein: CASRPRTSVVRDTQYF. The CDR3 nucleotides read TGTGCCAGCAGACCCAGGACTAGCGTCGTCCGAGATACGCAGTATTTT.

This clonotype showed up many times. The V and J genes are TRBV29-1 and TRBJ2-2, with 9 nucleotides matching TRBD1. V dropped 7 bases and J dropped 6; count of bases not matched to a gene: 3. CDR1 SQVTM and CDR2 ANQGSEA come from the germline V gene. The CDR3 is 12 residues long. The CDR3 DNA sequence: TGCAGCGGGGGACAGGGACCCGGGGAGCTGTTTTTT. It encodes CSGGQGPGELFF.

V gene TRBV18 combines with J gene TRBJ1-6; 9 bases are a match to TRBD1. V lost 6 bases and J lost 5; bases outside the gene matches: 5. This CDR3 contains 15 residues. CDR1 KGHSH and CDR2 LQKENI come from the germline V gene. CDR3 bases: TGTGCCAGCTCGCGACAGGGGGGCAATAATTCACCCCTCCACTTT. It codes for CASSRQGGNNSPLHF. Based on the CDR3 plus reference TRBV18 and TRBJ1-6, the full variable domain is NAGVMQNPRHLVRRRGQEARLRCSPMKGHSHVYWYRQLPEEGLKFMVYLQKENIIDESGMPKERFSAEFPKEGPSILRIQQVVRGDSAAYFCASSRQGGNNSPLHFGNGTRLTVT.

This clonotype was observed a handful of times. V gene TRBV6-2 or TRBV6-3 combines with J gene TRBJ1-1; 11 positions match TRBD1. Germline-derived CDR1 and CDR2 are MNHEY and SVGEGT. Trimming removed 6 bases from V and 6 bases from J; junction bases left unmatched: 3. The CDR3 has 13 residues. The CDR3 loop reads CASSLGQGAEAFF. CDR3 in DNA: TGTGCCAGCAGCTTGGGACAGGGGGCTGAAGCTTTCTTT.

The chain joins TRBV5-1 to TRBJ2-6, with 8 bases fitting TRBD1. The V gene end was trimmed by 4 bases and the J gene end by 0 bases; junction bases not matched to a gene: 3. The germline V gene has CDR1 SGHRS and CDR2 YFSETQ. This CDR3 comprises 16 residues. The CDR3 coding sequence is TGCGCCAGCAGCATAACAGGGGGCTCTGGGGCCAACGTCCTGACTTTC. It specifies CASSITGGSGANVLTF.

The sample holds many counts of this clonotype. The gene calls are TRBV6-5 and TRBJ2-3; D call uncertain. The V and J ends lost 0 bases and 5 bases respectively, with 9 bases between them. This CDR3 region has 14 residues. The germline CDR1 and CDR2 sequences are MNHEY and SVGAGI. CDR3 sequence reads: CASSYSSRIDTQYF. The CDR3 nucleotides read TGTGCCAGCAGTTACTCGAGTCGGATAGATACGCAGTATTTT.

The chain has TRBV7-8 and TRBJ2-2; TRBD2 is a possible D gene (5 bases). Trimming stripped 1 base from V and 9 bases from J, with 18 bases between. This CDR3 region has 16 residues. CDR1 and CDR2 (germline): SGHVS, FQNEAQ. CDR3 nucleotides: TGTGCCAGCAGCTTAGTTGAGACTACCCGTTTTCGGGAGCTGTTTTTT. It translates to CASSLVETTRFRELFF. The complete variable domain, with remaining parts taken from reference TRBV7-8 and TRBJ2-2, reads GAGVSQSPRYKVAKRGQDVALRCDPISGHVSLFWYQQALGQGPEFLTYFQNEAQLDKSGLPSDRFFAERPEGSVSTLKIQRTQQEDSAVYLCASSLVETTRFRELFFGEGSRLTVL.

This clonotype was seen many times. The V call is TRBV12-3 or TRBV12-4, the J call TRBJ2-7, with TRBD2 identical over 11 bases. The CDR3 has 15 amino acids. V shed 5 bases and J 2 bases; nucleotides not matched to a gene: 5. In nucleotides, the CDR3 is TGTGCCAGCAGTCCGCGACTAGCGGGACCCTACGAGCAGTACTTC. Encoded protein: CASSPRLAGPYEQYF.

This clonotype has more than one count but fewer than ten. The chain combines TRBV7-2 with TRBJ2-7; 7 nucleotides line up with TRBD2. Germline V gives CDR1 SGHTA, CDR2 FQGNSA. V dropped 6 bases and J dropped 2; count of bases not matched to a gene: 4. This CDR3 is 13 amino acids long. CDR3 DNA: TGTGCCAGCAGGCAGCGGGGTGCCTACGAGCAGTACTTC. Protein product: CASRQRGAYEQYF.